This T cell receptor (beta chain) was documented in a study of blood T cell repertoires in COVID-19 (dated by TCRdb to about 2020). With respect to the entire study: Collaborator samples came from the United States, Italy and Spain and covered acute and convalescent phases of COVID-19. The material from the prospective study consisted of cDNA or gDNA derived from T cells, B-cell-depleted T cells, or PBMCs. Subjects who had been exposed to COVID-19, were actively infected with it, or had recovered from it provided the deeply sampled blood TCRbeta repertoires that made up the dataset. The repertoires were released in a freely available public database meant as a resource for research on the immune response to SARS-CoV-2. Samples came from the ongoing ImmuneRACE study (first 160 participants) plus 1,254 subjects from 6 global collaborators. The sample metadata nearly always contained a de-identified subject ID, COVID-19 status, age in years and sex. Where HLA class I and class II types were available, the types were taken from metadata supplied by the sample provider, not from assay-based typing. General conclusions and limits of the study: The quantity of clinical and demographic metadata differed by source and by participant and was supplied without curation.

The collaborating institutions used their own protocols to collect whole blood in K2EDTA tubes. Collaborator samples were shipped for TCRbeta analysis as frozen whole blood, isolated PBMCs, or DNA extracted from either sample type. TCRbeta CDR3 regions were amplified from genomic DNA using the immunoSEQ Assay, a bias-controlled multiplex PCR. Under the source paper's analysis protocol: The number of nucleated cells in each sample was estimated by amplification of reference gene primers within the assay. To quantify the absolute abundance of each unique TCRbeta CDR3 rearrangement, sequence reads were collapsed and filtered. For each sample, productive Simpson clonality was calculated as the square root of Simpson's diversity index over productive rearrangements. The immuneACCESS repertoire file appears here via TCRdb, limited to in-frame rearrangements. These files lack a portion of the clones; in checked studies, under half of the deficit traces to unresolved V genes, and the cause of the others is not known. V and J calls and clone size follow that table, whereas D and trimming were derived from the DNA. The table for this sample lists around 80,000 clones; roughly 82% of them were counted only once. Jointly, the top ten make up under 11% of the sample.

Note on this clone: Its antigen target is currently unknown. No much larger clone is present one base from it, and per-base qualities are unavailable.

Taken from cysteine to phenylalanine, the CDR3 has 16 residues. Only CDR3 DNA remains: 48 bases, in frame from the first base. V sheds 1 base and J sheds 1 base, leaving 12 bases between their ends. CDR1 and CDR2, looked up from the germline V gene, are SGHTA and FQGNSA. The sequence is built from TRBV7-2 and TRBJ2-3, with the D gene uncertain. Sequencing input: peripheral blood. The origin of this receptor is a man in his 60s with acute or convalescent COVID-19. The CDR3 amino acid sequence is: CASSLVPRSRTDTQYF. The DNA sequence is TGTGCCAGCAGCTTAGTTCCGCGCTCCCGCACAGATACGCAGTATTTT.